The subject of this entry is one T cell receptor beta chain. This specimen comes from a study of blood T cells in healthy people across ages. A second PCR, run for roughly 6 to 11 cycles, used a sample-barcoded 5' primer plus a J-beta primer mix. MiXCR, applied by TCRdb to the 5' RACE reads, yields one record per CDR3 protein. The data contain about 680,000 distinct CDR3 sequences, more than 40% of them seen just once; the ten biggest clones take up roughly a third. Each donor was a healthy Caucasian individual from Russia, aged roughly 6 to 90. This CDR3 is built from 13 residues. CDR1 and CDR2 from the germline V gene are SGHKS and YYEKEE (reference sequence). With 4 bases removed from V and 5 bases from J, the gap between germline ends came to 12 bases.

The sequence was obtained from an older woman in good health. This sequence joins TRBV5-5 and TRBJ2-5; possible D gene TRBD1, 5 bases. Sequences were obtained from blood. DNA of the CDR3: TGTGCCAGCAGCATAGTGCCAGGGGAGACCCAGTACTTC. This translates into CASSIVPGETQYF.